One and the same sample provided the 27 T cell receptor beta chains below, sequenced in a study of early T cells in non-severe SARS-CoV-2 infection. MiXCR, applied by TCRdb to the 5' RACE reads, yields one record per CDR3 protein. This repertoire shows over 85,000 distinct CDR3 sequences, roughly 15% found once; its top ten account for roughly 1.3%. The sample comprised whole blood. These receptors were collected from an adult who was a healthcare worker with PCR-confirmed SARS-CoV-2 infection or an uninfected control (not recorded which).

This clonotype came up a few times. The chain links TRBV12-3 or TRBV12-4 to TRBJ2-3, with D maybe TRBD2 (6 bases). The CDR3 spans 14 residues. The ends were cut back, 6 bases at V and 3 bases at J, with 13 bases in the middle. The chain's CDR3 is CASRSTRMTDTQYF. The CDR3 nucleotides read TGTGCCAGCAGATCGACTAGAATGACAGATACGCAGTATTTT.

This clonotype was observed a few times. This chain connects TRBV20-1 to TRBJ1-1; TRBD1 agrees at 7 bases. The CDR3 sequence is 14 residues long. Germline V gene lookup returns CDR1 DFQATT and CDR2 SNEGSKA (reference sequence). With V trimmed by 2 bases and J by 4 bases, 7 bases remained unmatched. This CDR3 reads CSARREGAVTEAFF. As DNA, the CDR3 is TGCAGTGCTAGACGGGAGGGGGCGGTCACTGAAGCTTTCTTT.

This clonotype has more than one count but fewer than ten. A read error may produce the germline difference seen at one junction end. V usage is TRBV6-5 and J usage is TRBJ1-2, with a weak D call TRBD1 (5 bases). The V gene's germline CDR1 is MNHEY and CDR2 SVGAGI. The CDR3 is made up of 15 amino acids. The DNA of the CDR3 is TGTGTCAGCAGAGGAGAGGGGTCGGGGGACTATGGCTACACCTTC. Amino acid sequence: CVSRGEGSGDYGYTF.

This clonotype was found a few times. In nucleotides, the CDR3 is TGTGCCAGCAGCTTGGATAGCGGCGGCCTCAACTACGAGCAGTACTTC. Its protein product is CASSLDSGGLNYEQYF. The gene calls are TRBV11-2 and TRBJ2-7, with TRBD2 as a possible D gene (6 bases). The germline V gene has CDR1 SGHAT and CDR2 FQNNGV. V was shortened by 3 bases and J by 3 bases, with 18 bases between the two germline ends. The CDR3 contains 16 residues.

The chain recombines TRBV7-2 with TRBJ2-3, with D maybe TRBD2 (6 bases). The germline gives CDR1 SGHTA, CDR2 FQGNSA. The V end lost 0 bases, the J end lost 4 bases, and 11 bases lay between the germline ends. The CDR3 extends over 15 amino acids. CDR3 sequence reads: CASSLAGGLADTQYF. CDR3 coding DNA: TGTGCCAGCAGCTTAGCGGGGGGATTGGCAGATACGCAGTATTTT.

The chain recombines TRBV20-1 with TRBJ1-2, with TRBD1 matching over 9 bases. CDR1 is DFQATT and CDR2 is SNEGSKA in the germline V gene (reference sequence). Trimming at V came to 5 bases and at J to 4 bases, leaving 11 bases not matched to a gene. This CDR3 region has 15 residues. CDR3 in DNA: TGCAGTGCTCGCCGAGGGACAGGGAATCGCTATGGCTACACCTTC. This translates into CSARRGTGNRYGYTF.

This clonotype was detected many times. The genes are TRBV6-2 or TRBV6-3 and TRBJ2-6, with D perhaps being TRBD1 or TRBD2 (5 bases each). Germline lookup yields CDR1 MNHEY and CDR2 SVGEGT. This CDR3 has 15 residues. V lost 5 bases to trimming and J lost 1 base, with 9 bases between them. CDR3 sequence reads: CASSIRESGANVLTF. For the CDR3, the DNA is TGTGCCAGCAGTATCAGGGAGTCTGGGGCCAACGTCCTGACTTTC.

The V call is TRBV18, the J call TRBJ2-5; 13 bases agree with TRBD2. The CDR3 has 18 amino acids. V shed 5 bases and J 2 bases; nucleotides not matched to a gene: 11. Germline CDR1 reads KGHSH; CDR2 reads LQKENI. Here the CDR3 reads CASSLRTSGSPFQETQYF. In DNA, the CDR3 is TGTGCCAGCTCATTGAGGACTAGCGGGAGTCCGTTTCAAGAGACCCAGTACTTC.

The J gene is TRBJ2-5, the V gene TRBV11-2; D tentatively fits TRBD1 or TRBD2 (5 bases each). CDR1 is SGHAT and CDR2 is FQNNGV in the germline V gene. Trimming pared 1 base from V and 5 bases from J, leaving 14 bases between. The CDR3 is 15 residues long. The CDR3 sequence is CASSLVNWGGETQYF. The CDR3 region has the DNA TGTGCCAGCAGCTTAGTGAACTGGGGCGGGGAGACCCAGTACTTC.

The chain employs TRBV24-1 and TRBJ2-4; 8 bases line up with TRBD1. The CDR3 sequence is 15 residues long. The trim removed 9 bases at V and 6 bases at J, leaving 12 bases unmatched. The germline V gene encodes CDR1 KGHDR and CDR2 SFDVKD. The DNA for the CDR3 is TGTGCCACCCACCGACAGGGGAGGAGTGGAAACATTCAGTACTTC. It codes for CATHRQGRSGNIQYF.

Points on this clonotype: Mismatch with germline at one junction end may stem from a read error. In DNA form, the CDR3 reads TGTGCCAGCAGTCCCCGGACGGGGGGCTCTGAAAACACCATATATTTT. Amino acid sequence: CASSPRTGGSENTIYF. The chain uses TRBV12-3 or TRBV12-4 and TRBJ1-3; maybe TRBD1 (6 bases). This CDR3 spans 16 amino acids.

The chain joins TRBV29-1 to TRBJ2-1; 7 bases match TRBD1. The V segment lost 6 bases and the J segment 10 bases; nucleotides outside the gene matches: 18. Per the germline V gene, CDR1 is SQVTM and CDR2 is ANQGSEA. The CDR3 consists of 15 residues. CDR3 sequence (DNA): TGCAGCGTGCCCGACAGGGAGCTCCCGGGGATCGAGCAGTTCTTC. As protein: CSVPDRELPGIEQFF.

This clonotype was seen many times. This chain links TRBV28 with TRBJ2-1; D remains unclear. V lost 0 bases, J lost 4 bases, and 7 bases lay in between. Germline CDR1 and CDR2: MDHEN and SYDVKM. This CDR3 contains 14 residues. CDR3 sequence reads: CASSLWPRYNEQFF. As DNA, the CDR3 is TGTGCCAGCAGTTTATGGCCTCGGTACAATGAGCAGTTCTTC.

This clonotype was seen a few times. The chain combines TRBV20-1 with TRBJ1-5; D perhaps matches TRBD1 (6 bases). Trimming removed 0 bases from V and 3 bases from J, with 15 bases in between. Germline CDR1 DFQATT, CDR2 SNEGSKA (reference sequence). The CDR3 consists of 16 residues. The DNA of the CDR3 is TGCAGTGCTAGAGATCGCAGGCAGGGGAACAATCAGCCCCAGCATTTT. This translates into CSARDRRQGNNQPQHF.

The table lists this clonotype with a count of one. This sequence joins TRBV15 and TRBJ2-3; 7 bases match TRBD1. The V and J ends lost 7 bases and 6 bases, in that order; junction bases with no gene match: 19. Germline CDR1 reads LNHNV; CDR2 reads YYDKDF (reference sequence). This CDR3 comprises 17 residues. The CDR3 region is CATNSPQEGAPGDTQYF. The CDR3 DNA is TGTGCCACCAACAGTCCCCAAGAGGGGGCCCCAGGGGATACGCAGTATTTT.

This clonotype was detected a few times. The CDR3 loop is CASSSPRDSYNEQFF. CDR3 DNA sequence: TGTGCCAGCAGCTCCCCGCGCGACAGTTACAATGAGCAGTTCTTC. The rearrangement links TRBV7-9 to TRBJ2-1, with D tentatively TRBD1 (5 bases). Germline lookup yields CDR1 SEHNR and CDR2 FQNEAQ (reference sequence). The CDR3 covers 15 residues. V lost 4 bases and J lost 4, with 14 bases in between.

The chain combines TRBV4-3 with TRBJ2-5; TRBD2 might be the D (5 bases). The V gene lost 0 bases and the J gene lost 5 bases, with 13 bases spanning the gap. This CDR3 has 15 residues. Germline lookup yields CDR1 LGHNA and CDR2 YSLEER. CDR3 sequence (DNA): TGCGCCAGCAGCCAAGAGGACGGGATGAGGGAGACCCAGTACTTC. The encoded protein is CASSQEDGMRETQYF.

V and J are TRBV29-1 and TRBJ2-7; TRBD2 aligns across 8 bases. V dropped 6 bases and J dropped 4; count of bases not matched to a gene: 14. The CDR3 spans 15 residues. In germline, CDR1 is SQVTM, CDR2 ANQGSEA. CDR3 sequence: CSVRGWSGSMYEQYF. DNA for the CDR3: TGCAGCGTCCGGGGTTGGAGCGGGAGTATGTACGAGCAGTACTTC.

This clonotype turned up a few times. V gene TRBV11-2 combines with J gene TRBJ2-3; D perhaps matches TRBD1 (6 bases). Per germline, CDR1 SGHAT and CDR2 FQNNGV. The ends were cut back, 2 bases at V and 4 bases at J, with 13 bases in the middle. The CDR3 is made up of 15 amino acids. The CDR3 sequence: CASSLTVDRPDTQYF. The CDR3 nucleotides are TGTGCCAGCAGCTTAACGGTCGACAGGCCAGATACGCAGTATTTT. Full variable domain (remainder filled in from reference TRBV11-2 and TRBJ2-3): EAGVAQSPRYKIIEKRQSVAFWCNPISGHATLYWYQQILGQGPKLLIQFQNNGVVDDSQLPKDRFSAERLKGVDSTLKIQPAKLEDSAVYLCASSLTVDRPDTQYFGPGTRLTVL.

CDR3 sequence reads: CASSKNQGYGQGDEKLFF. CDR3 coding DNA: TGTGCCAGCAGCAAGAATCAGGGGTACGGACAGGGGGATGAAAAACTGTTTTTT. The chain has TRBV7-2 and TRBJ1-4; 10 bases are shared with TRBD1. CDR1 and CDR2 (germline): SGHTA, FQGNSA. Trimming at V came to 5 bases and at J to 6 bases, leaving 15 bases not matched to a gene. There are 18 residues in the CDR3.

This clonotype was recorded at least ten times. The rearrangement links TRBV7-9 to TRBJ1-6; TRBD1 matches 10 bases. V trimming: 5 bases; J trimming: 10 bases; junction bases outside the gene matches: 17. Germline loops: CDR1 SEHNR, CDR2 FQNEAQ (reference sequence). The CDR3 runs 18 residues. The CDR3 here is CASSRPPQDRGLLSPLHF. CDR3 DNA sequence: TGTGCCAGCAGCCGTCCCCCTCAAGACAGGGGGCTTCTATCACCCCTCCACTTT.

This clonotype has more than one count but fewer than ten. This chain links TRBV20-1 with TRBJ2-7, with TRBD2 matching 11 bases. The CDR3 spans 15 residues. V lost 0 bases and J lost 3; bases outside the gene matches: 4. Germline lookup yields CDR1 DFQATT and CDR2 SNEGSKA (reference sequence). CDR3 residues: CSARDVAGGDYEQYF. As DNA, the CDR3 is TGCAGTGCTAGAGATGTAGCGGGGGGGGACTACGAGCAGTACTTC.

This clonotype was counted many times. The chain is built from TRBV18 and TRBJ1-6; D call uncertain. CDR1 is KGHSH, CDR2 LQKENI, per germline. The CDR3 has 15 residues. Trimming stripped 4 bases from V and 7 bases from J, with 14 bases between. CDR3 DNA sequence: TGTGCCAGCTCACGCCTTAAGTTGGGAAATTCACCCCTCCACTTT. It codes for CASSRLKLGNSPLHF.

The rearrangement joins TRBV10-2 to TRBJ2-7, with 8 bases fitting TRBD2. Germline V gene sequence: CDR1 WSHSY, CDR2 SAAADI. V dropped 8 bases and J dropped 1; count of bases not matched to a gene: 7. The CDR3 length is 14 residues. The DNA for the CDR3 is TGCGCCAGCGCTCCGGGACTAGGATCCTACGAGCAGTACTTC. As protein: CASAPGLGSYEQYF.

The CDR3 DNA reads as TGCAGCGTTGCCCTAGCGGGAGTACTCGATGAGCAGTTCTTC. This sequence encodes CSVALAGVLDEQFF. The chain couples TRBV29-1 to TRBJ2-1, with 10 bases lining up with TRBD2. Trimming removed 4 bases from V and 8 bases from J; junction bases left unmatched: 8. Germline CDR1 and CDR2: SQVTM and ANQGSEA. CDR3 size: 14 residues.

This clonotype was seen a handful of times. The CDR3: CASSPDSSSQPQHF. As DNA, the CDR3 is TGCGCCAGCAGCCCCGACTCTTCTAGTCAGCCCCAGCATTTT. The chain carries TRBV5-1 and TRBJ1-5; D gene ambiguous. The CDR3 contains 14 residues. Trimming cost V 4 bases and J 6 bases, with 14 bases left between them. Germline V lookup: CDR1 SGHRS, CDR2 YFSETQ.

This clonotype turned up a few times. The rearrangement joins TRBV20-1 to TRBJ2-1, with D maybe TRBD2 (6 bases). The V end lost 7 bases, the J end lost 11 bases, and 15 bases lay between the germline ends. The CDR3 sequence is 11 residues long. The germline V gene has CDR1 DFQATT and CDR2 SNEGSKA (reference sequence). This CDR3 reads CSVKPAGQQFF. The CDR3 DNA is TGCAGTGTCAAGCCGGCGGGACAGCAGTTCTTC.